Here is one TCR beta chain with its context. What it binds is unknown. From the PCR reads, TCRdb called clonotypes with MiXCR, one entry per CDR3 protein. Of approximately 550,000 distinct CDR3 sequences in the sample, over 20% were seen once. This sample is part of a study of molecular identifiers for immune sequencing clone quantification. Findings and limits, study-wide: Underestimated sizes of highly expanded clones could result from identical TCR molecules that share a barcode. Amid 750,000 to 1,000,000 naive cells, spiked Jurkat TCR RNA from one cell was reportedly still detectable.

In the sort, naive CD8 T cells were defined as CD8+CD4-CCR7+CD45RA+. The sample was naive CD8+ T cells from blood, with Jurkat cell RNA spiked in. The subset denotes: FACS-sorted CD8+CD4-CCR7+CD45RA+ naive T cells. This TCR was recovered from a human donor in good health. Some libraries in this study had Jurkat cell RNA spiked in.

In DNA, the CDR3 is TGTGCCACAGCCTCCGTGTACCAAGAGACCCAGTACTTC. It specifies CATASVYQETQYF. The chain links TRBV24-1 to TRBJ2-5; D gene unclear. Germline assignment: CDR1 KGHDR and CDR2 SFDVKD. Between the trimmed V and J ends, which lost 10 bases and 0 bases, there was a span of 11 bases. CDR3 size: 13 residues.